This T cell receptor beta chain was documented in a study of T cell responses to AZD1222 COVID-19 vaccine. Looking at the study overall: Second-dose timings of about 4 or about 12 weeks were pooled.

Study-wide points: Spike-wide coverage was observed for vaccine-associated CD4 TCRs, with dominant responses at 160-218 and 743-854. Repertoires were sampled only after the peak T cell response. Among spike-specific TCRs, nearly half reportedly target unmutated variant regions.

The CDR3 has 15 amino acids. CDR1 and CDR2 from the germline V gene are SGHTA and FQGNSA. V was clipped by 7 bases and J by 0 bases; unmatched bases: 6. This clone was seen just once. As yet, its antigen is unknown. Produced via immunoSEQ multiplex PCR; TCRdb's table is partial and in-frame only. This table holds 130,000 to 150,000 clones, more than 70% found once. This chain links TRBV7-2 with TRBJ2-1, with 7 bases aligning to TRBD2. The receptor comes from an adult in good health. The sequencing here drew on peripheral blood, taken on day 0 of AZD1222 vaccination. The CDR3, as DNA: TGTGCCAGCACTCCCCGGGGGGACTCCTACAATGAGCAGTTCTTC. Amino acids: CASTPRGDSYNEQFF. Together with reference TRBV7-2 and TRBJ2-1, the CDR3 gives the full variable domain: GAGVSQSPSNKVTEKGKDVELRCDPISGHTALYWYRQSLGQGLEFLIYFQGNSAPDKSGLPSDRFSAERTGGSVSTLTIQRTQQEDSAVYLCASTPRGDSYNEQFFGPGTRLTVL.